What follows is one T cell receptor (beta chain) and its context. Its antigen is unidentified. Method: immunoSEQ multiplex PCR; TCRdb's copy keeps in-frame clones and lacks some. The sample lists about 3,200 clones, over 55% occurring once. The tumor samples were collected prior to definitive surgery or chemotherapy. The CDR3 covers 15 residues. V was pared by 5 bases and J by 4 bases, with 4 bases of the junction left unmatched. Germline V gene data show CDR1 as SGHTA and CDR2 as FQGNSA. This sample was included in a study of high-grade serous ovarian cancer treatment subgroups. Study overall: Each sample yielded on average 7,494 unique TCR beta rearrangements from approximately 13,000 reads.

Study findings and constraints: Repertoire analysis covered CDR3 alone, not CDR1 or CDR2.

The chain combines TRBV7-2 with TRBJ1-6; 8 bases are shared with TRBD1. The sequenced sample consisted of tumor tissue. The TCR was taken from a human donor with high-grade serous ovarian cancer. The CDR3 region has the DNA TGTGCCAGCAGCCGGACAGGGTTATATAATTCACCCCTCCACTTT. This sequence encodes CASSRTGLYNSPLHF.